This T cell receptor beta chain was captured by sequencing in a study of PD-L1 blockade in urothelial cancer. Clones were sequenced by immunoSEQ multiplex PCR, and TCRdb holds only the in-frame ones, with some missing. The data contain some 23,000 clones, less than 85% of them singletons. The time point is: peripheral blood 6 weeks after treatment start. The sample holds a few counts of this clone. Germline CDR1 is SGHNT and CDR2 is YENEEA. Between the trimmed V and J ends, which lost 0 bases and 5 bases, there was a span of 10 bases. CDR3 length: 14 amino acids. The specimen comprised PBMCs, sampled around atezolizumab (anti-PD-L1) treatment. The clonotype was recovered from a man between 65 and 85 years old with urothelial cancer. The genes are TRBV11-3 and TRBJ1-1; possible D gene TRBD1, 5 bases. In DNA, the CDR3 is TGTGCCAGCAGCTTAGATTGGGGGGGAACTGAAGCTTTCTTT. It translates to CASSLDWGGTEAFF.